The sequence of this T cell receptor beta chain was determined in a study of blood T cell repertoires in COVID-19 (dated by TCRdb to 2018 to 2020). With regard to the full study: Collaborator samples came from the United States, Italy and Spain and covered acute and convalescent phases of COVID-19. The samples were drawn from two sources: the first 160 participants of the ongoing ImmuneRACE study, and over 1,000 subjects contributed by 6 global collaborators. Sample metadata almost always included a de-identified subject ID, COVID-19 status, age in years and sex. Subjects who had been exposed to COVID-19, were actively infected with it, or had recovered from it provided the deeply sampled blood TCRbeta repertoires that made up the dataset. The material from the prospective study consisted of cDNA or gDNA derived from T cells, B-cell-depleted T cells, or PBMCs. HLA class I and class II types, where available, came from metadata supplied by the sample provider rather than from assay-based typing. A freely available public database, intended as a resource for researchers studying the immune response to SARS-CoV-2, is where the repertoires were released. Study-level results and caveats: How much clinical and demographic metadata was included differed by source and by participant, and the metadata was provided uncurated.

TCRbeta CDR3 regions were amplified from genomic DNA using the immunoSEQ Assay, a bias-controlled multiplex PCR. The original methods were these. The number of nucleated cells in each sample was estimated by amplification of reference gene primers within the assay. To quantify the absolute abundance of each unique TCRbeta CDR3 rearrangement, sequence reads were collapsed and filtered. For each sample, productive Simpson clonality was calculated as the square root of Simpson's diversity index across productive rearrangements. TCRdb took this table from immuneACCESS and kept in-frame rearrangements with V and J called. Such tables lack part of the clones; where checked against another copy, unresolved V genes explain under half of the gap, and the rest is unexplained. V, J and clone size reflect that table, while D and trimming were determined from the DNA. Recorded for this sample are under 350,000 clones; 75% to 95% of them occurred a single time. The ten largest clones add up to 6.5% to 8% of the sample.

CDR1 is given as MDHEN and CDR2 as SYDVKM, both from the germline V gene. Its CDR3 holds 15 amino acids, cysteine through phenylalanine. Only CDR3 DNA remains: 45 bases, in frame from the first base. V and J lose 5 bases and 4 bases, and a span of 17 bases separates them. A remark on this clone: Its recognized antigen is unknown. No base-level quality is on record; no much larger clone is a single base apart.

One collaborating source in Seattle enrolled patients while the patients were actively infected and followed the patients over time throughout the course of disease. Each collaborating institution followed its own protocols to collect whole blood in K2EDTA tubes. Collaborator samples were shipped for TCRbeta analysis as frozen whole blood, isolated PBMCs, or DNA extracted from either sample type. Sequencing input: peripheral blood. This clonotype was obtained from a woman under 40 with COVID-19, enrolled during active disease. This chain is built from TRBV28 and TRBJ1-1, with TRBD1 tentatively as D gene (5 bases match). The CDR3 protein: CASSNRQLSSTEAFF. The nucleotide sequence reads TGTGCCAGCAGTAACCGACAGTTGAGTAGCACTGAAGCTTTCTTT. Full variable domain (CDR3 extended with the reference TRBV28 and TRBJ1-1 proteins): DVKVTQSSRYLVKRTGEKVFLECVQDMDHENMFWYRQDPGLGLRLIYFSYDVKMKEKGDIPEGYSVSREKKERFSLILESASTNQTSMYLCASSNRQLSSTEAFFGQGTRLTVV.